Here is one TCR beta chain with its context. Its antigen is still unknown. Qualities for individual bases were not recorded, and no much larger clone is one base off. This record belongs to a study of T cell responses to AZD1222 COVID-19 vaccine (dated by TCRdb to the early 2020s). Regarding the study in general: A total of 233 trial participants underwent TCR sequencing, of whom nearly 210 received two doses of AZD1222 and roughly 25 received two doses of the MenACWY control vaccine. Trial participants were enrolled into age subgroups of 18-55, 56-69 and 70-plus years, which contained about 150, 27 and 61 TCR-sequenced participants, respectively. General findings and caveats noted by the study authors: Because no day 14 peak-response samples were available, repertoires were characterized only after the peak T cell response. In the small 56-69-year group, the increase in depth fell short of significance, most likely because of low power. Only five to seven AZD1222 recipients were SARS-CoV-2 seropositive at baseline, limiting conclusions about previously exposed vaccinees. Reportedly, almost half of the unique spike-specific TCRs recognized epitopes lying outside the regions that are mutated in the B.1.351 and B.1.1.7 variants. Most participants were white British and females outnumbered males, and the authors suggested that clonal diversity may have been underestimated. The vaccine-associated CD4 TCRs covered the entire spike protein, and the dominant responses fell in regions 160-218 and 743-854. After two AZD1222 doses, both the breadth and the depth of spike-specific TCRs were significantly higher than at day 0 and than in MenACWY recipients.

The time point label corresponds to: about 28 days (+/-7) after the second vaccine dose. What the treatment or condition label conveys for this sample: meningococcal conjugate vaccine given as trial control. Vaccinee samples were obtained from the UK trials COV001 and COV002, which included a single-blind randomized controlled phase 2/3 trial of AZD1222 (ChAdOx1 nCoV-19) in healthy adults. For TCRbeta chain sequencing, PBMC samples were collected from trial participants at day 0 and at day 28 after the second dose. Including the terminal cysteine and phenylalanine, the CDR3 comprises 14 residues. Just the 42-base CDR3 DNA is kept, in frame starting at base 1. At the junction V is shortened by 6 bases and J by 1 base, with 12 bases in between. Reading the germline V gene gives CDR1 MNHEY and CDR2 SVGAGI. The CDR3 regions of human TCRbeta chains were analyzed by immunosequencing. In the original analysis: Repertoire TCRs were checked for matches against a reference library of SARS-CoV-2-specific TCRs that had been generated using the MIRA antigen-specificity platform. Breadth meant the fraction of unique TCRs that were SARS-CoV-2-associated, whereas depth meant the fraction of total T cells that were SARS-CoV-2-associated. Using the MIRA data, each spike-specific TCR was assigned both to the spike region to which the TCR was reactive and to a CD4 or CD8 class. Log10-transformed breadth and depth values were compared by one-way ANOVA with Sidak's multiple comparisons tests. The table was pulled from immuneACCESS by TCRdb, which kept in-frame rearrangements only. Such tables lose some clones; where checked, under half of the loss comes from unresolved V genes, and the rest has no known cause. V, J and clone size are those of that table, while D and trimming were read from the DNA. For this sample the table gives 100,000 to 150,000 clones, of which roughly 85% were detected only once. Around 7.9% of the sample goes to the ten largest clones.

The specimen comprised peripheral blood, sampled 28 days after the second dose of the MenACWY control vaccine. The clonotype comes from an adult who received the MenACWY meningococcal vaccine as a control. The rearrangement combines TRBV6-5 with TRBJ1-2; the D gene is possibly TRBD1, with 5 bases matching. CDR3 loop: CASRSGPNNYGYTF. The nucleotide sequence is TGTGCCAGCAGGTCGGGGCCGAATAACTATGGCTACACCTTC.